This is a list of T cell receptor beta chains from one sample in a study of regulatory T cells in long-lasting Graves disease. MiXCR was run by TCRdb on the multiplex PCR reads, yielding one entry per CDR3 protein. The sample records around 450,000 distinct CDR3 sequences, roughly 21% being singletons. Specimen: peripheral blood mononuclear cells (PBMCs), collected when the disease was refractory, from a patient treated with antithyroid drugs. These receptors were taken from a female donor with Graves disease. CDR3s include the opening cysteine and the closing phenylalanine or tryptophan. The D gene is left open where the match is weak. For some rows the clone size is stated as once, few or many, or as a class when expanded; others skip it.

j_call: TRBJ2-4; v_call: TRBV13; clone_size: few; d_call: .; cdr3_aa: CASGRQITKNIQYF; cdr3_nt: TGTGCCAGCGGGCGCCAGATAACCAAAAACATTCAGTACTTC
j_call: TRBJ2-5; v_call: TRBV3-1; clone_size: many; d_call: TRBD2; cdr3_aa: CASSQGLAGVETQYF; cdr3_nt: TGTGCCAGCAGCCAGGGACTAGCGGGAGTAGAGACCCAGTACTTC
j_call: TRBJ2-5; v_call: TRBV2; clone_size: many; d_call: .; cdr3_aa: CASSDFGAQYF; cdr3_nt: TGTGCCAGCAGTGACTTCGGGGCCCAGTACTTC
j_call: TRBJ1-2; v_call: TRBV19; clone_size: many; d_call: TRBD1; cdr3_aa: CASKDRADYGYTF; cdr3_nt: TGTGCCAGTAAAGACAGGGCCGACTATGGCTACACCTTC
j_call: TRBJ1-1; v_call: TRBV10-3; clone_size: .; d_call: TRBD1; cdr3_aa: CAISAKRGPHLGNTEAFF; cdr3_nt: TGTGCCATCAGTGCCAAAAGGGGGCCCCACCTTGGGAACACTGAAGCTTTCTTT
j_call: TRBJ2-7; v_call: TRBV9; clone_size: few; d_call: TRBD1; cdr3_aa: CASSVHASRTGGDYEQYF; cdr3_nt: TGTGCCAGCAGCGTACATGCCTCGAGAACAGGGGGCGACTACGAGCAGTACTTC
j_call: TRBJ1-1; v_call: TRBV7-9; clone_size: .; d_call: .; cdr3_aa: CASSLVGMSTEAFF; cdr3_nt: TGTGCCAGCAGCTTAGTGGGTATGTCCACTGAAGCTTTCTTT
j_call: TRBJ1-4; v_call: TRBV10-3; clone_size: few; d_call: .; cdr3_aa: CAITNRVNEKLFF; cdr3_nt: TGTGCCATCACGAACAGGGTTAATGAAAAACTGTTTTTT
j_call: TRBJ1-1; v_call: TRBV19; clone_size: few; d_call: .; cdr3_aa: CANSIDLETENTEAFF; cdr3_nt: TGTGCCAATAGTATAGATCTAGAGACGGAGAACACTGAAGCTTTCTTT
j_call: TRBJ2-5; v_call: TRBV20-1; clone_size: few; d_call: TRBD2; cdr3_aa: CSATTSGEETQYF; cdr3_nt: TGCAGTGCCACGACTAGCGGGGAAGAGACCCAGTACTTC
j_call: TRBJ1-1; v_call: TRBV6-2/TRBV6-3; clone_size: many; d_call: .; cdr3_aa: CASSYFGIGVGTEAFF; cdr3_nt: TGTGCCAGCAGTTACTTTGGAATTGGAGTGGGCACTGAAGCTTTCTTT
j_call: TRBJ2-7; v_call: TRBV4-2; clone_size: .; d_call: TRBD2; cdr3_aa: CASSQDPRTSGLSYEQYF; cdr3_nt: TGTGCCAGCAGCCAAGACCCCCGGACTAGCGGCCTCTCCTACGAGCAGTACTTC
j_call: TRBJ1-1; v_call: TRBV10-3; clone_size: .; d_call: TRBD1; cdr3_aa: CAISEEGARVKAFF; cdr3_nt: TGTGCCATCAGTGAAGAGGGGGCGCGAGTTAAAGCTTTCTTT
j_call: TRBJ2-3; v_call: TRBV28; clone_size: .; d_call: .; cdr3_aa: CASSLLLSSTDTQYF; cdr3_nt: TGTGCCAGCAGTTTACTGCTTTCTAGCACAGATACGCAGTATTTT
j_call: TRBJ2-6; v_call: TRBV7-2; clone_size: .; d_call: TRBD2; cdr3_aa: CASSPQLAGVGGANVLTF; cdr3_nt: TGTGCCAGCAGCCCCCAACTAGCGGGAGTCGGTGGGGCCAACGTCCTGACTTTC
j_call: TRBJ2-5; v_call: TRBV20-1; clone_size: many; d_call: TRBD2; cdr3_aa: CSASRVTSGSRQETQYF; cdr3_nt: TGCAGTGCTAGCAGGGTTACTAGCGGGAGCCGACAAGAGACCCAGTACTTC
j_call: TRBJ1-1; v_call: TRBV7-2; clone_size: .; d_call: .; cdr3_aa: CASSLQINTEAFF; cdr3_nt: TGTGCCAGCAGCTTACAGATTAACACTGAAGCTTTCTTT
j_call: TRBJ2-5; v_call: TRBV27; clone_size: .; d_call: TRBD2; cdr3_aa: CASRGLAGFTNQETQYF; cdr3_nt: TGTGCCAGCAGGGGACTAGCGGGATTCACGAACCAAGAGACCCAGTACTTC
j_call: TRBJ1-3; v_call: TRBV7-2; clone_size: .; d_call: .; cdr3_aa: CASSERFSGNTIYF; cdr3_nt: TGTGCCAGCAGTGAGAGGTTCTCTGGAAACACCATATATTTT
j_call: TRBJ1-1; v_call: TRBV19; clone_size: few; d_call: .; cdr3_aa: CASSMQGTGPTEAFF; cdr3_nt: TGTGCCAGTAGTATGCAGGGGACCGGCCCCACTGAAGCTTTCTTT
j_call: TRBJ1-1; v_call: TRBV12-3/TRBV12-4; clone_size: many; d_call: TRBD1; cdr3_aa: CASSLTAGGNEAFF; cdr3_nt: TGTGCCAGCAGTTTAACAGCAGGGGGGAATGAAGCTTTCTTT
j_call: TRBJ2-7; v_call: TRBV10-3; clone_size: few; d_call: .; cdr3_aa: CAIMAETYEQYF; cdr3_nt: TGTGCCATCATGGCCGAAACCTACGAGCAGTACTTC
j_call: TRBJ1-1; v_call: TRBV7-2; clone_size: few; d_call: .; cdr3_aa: CASSSRLTGVSTEAFF; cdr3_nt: TGTGCCAGCAGCTCGCGACTCACAGGTGTTTCCACTGAAGCTTTCTTT
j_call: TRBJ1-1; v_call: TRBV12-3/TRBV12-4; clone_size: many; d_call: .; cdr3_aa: CASSLSGWNTEAFF; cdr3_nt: TGTGCCAGCAGTTTATCAGGCTGGAATACTGAAGCTTTCTTT
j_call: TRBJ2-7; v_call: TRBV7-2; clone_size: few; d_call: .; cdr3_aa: CASSLSKDGPQEQYF; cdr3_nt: TGTGCCAGCAGCTTGTCAAAGGACGGACCTCAAGAGCAGTACTTC
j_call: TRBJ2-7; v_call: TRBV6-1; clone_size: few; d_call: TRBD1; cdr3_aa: CASTPWDRLGYEQYF; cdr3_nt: TGTGCCAGCACCCCCTGGGACAGGCTAGGCTACGAGCAGTACTTC
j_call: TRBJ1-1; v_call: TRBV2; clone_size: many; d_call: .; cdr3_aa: CATPRGGPNTEAFF; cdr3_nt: TGTGCCACCCCGAGGGGGGGCCCCAACACTGAAGCTTTCTTT
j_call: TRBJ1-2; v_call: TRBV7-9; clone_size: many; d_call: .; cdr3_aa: CASSLLAQSYYGYTF; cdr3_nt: TGTGCCAGCAGTCTACTTGCCCAGAGCTACTATGGCTACACCTTC
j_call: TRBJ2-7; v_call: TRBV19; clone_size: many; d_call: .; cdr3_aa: CASSPGLGSYEQYF; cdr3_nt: TGTGCCAGCAGTCCAGGACTGGGCTCCTACGAGCAGTACTTC
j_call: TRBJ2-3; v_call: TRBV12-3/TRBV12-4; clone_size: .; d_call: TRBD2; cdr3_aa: CAIAGLAVGTDTQYF; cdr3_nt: TGTGCCATCGCGGGACTAGCGGTCGGCACAGATACGCAGTATTTT
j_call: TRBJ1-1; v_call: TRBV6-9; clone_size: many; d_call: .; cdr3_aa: CASSYEAPLVNTEAFF; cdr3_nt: TGTGCCAGCAGTTACGAGGCGCCTTTGGTGAACACTGAAGCTTTCTTT
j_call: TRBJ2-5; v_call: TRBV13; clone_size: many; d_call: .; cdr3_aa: CASSSSGFRLVETQYF; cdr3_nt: TGTGCCAGCAGCTCATCCGGGTTCAGATTGGTTGAGACCCAGTACTTC
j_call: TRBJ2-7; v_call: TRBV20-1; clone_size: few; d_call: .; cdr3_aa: CSARDVVGGVSYEQYF; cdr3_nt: TGCAGTGCTAGAGATGTTGTGGGGGGCGTGAGCTACGAGCAGTACTTC
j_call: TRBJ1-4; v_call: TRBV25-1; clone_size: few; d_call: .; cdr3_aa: CASSTTNEKLFF; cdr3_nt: TGTGCCAGCAGTACAACTAATGAAAAACTGTTTTTT
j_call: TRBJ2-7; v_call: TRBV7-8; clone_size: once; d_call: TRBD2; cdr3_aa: CASSSGTSGSVGYEQYF; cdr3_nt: TGTGCCAGCAGCTCCGGGACTAGCGGGAGTGTGGGCTACGAGCAGTACTTC
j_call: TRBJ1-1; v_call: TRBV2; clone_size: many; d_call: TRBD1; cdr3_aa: CASSGGQGHMNTEAFF; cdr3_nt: TGTGCCAGCAGTGGGGGACAGGGACACATGAACACTGAAGCTTTCTTT
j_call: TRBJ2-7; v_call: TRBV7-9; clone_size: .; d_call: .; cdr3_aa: CASSSSGRTEQYF; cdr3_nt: TGTGCCAGCAGCTCCTCCGGGCGGACCGAGCAGTACTTC
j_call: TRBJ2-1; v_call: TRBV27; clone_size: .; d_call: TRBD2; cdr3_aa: CASSLLASGNYYNEQFF; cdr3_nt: TGTGCCAGCAGTCTTTTGGCTAGCGGGAACTACTACAATGAGCAGTTCTTC
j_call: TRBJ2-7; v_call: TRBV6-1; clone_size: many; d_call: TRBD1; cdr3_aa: CASSPQGETYEQYF; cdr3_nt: TGTGCCAGCAGTCCTCAGGGGGAGACCTACGAGCAGTACTTC
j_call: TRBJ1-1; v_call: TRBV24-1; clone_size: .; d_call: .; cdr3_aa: CATRSTGQPNTEAFF; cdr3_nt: TGTGCCACCCGGTCGACGGGGCAACCGAACACTGAAGCTTTCTTT
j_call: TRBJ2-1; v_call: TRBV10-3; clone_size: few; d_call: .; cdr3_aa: CAISESGGAGMYEQFF; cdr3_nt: TGTGCCATCAGTGAGTCGGGCGGAGCCGGTATGTATGAGCAGTTCTTC